The next 2 T cell receptor beta chains were all read from a single sample in a study of blood T cells in healthy people across ages. For the second PCR, which ran for about 7 to 12 cycles, a sample-barcoded 5' primer and a J-beta primer mix were used. MiXCR, applied by TCRdb to the 5' RACE reads, yields one record per CDR3 protein. The table lists approximately 880,000 distinct CDR3 sequences, 48% of them singletons. Sample: blood. All receptors come from a man in his thirties or forties in good health.

This clonotype was recorded many times. The chain employs TRBV9 and TRBJ2-5; D might be TRBD1 or TRBD2, each matching 5 bases. The length of the CDR3 is 13 residues. The germline gives CDR1 SGDLS, CDR2 YYNGEE. V shed 4 bases and J shed 2 bases, with 9 bases lying between them. The CDR3 sequence is CASSKGPQETQYF. CDR3 DNA sequence: TGTGCCAGCAGCAAGGGACCACAAGAGACCCAGTACTTC.

V gene TRBV20-1 combines with J gene TRBJ2-1, with D perhaps given as TRBD1 or TRBD2 (7 bases each). The CDR3 has 19 amino acids. Trimming stripped 0 bases from V and 0 bases from J, with 21 bases between. Germline V gene lookup returns CDR1 DFQATT and CDR2 SNEGSKA (reference sequence). The CDR3 DNA sequence: TGCAGTGCTAGAGATGGTTCCAGGGGGGGGAGGAGCTCCTACAATGAGCAGTTCTTC. It codes for CSARDGSRGGRSSYNEQFF.